A single sample is the source of the 29 T cell receptor beta chains below, sequenced in a study of T-cell memory formation after mild COVID-19. TCRdb re-derived calls from the 5' RACE reads in MiXCR, one entry per CDR3 protein. Of 560,000 or so distinct CDR3 sequences in the sample, 15% to 20% are singletons; the top ten hold about 8.1%. Material for sequencing was PBMCs or a T cell subset sorted from them (not recorded which). Receptors originate from an adult woman who had mild COVID-19 (a few samples of this study predate the infection). Cell type and time point are not known.

The chain uses TRBV7-9 and TRBJ2-1, with D perhaps matching TRBD2 (5 bases). The CDR3 totals 13 residues. V lost 4 bases and J lost 7, with 11 bases in between. Germline-derived CDR1 and CDR2 are SEHNR and FQNEAQ (reference sequence). CDR3 in amino acids: CASSSSTRNEQFF. Here the CDR3 DNA reads TGTGCCAGCAGCTCGTCTACTAGGAATGAGCAGTTCTTC.

This chain connects TRBV6-6 to TRBJ1-3, with a weak D call TRBD1 (6 bases). This CDR3 comprises 16 residues. Deletions cut 2 bases from V and 0 bases from J, with 11 bases between. The V gene's germline CDR1 is MNHNY and CDR2 SVGAGI (reference sequence). As DNA, the CDR3 is TGTGCCAGCAGTTACGGGCAGGGGATCTCTGGAAACACCATATATTTT. Translating gives CASSYGQGISGNTIYF.

V is TRBV14 and J is TRBJ2-5; unclear D gene. CDR1 and CDR2 from the germline V gene are SGHDN and FVKESK. V was pared by 0 bases and J by 4 bases, with 12 bases between. This CDR3 has 15 residues. DNA for the CDR3: TGTGCCAGCAGCCAAGAGCGGTCTGCCCGAGAGACCCAGTACTTC. As protein: CASSQERSARETQYF.

This chain joins TRBV7-8 and TRBJ1-1, with D uncertain. Germline-derived CDR1 and CDR2 are SGHVS and FQNEAQ. Trimming removed 1 base at V and 0 bases at J, with 9 bases between. CDR3 length equals 15 residues. CDR3 nucleotides: TGTGCCAGCAGCTTAGTACCAACAATGAACACTGAAGCTTTCTTT. Encoded protein: CASSLVPTMNTEAFF.

The chain is built from TRBV20-1 and TRBJ2-1, with TRBD2 identical over 9 bases. CDR3 size: 14 residues. V shed 3 bases, J shed 9 bases, and the junction held 9 bases outside the gene matches. Germline V gene sequence: CDR1 DFQATT, CDR2 SNEGSKA (reference sequence). CDR3 sequence (DNA): TGCAGTGCTAGTCCTAGCGGGAAGGAGGCTGAGCAGTTCTTC. Protein: CSASPSGKEAEQFF.

This chain joins TRBV9 and TRBJ2-1; 8 nucleotides align to TRBD2. J lost 5 bases, V lost 4 bases, and 8 bases had no gene match. Germline CDR1 SGDLS, CDR2 YYNGEE. The length of the CDR3 is 15 residues. CDR3 protein: CASSPGTRGNNEQFF. In DNA form, the CDR3 reads TGTGCCAGCAGCCCCGGGACTAGAGGTAACAATGAGCAGTTCTTC.

The CDR3 DNA reads TGTGCCAGCAGTCCAAATCCCGGGAGAGGCACAGATACGCAGTATTTT. Amino acid sequence: CASSPNPGRGTDTQYF. The chain joins TRBV28 to TRBJ2-3, with a possible D match to TRBD2 (6 bases). The CDR3 contains 16 residues. CDR1 and CDR2 (germline): MDHEN, SYDVKM. The ends were cut back, 5 bases at V and 1 base at J, with 16 bases in the middle.

This clonotype was seen more than once but under ten times. The chain carries TRBV11-2 and TRBJ2-7, with TRBD1 matching 8 bases. The CDR3 contains 14 residues. The trim removed 2 bases at V and 6 bases at J, leaving 6 bases unmatched. CDR1 is SGHAT and CDR2 is FQNNGV in the germline V gene. The CDR3 reads CASSLQGATFEQYF. The CDR3 DNA reads TGTGCCAGCAGCTTACAGGGGGCAACATTCGAGCAGTACTTC.

In this sample, this clonotype turned up a few times. The chain links TRBV6-4 to TRBJ2-7; tentatively, D is TRBD1 or TRBD2 (5 bases each). The V end lost 4 bases, the J end lost 2 bases, and 15 bases lay between the germline ends. This CDR3 spans 15 amino acids. The germline CDR1 and CDR2 sequences are MRHNA and SNTAGT. The CDR3 DNA sequence: TGTGCCAGCAGTGTTGGGCAGCTGGGGGCCTACGAGCAGTACTTC. Protein sequence: CASSVGQLGAYEQYF.

The chain recombines TRBV29-1 with TRBJ2-2; D is possibly TRBD1 (6 bases). The CDR3 totals 13 residues. V dropped 5 bases and J dropped 5 bases, with 12 bases sitting between them. CDR1 is SQVTM and CDR2 is ANQGSEA in the germline V gene. The CDR3, as DNA: TGCAGCGTTCTCCACGACAGGACCGGGGAGCTGTTTTTT. Encoded protein: CSVLHDRTGELFF.

The CDR3 here is CASRLQGLNTGELFF. Written as DNA, the CDR3 is TGTGCCAGCAGACTCCAGGGTCTGAACACCGGGGAGCTGTTTTTT. V and J are TRBV28 and TRBJ2-2; weak D call: TRBD1 (5 bases). V lost 6 bases and J lost 1, with 12 bases in between. The CDR3 has 15 amino acids. The V gene's germline CDR1 is MDHEN and CDR2 SYDVKM.

The sample holds a few counts of this clonotype. This chain links TRBV7-9 with TRBJ1-5; possibly TRBD1 for D (5 bases). This CDR3 has 14 residues. V lost 5 bases and J 5 bases, leaving 13 bases between the germline ends. CDR1 and CDR2 from the germline V gene are SEHNR and FQNEAQ (reference sequence). The CDR3 region has the DNA TGTGCCAGCAGCCCGGAAGAGGGGTATCAGCCCCAGCATTTT. Its translation: CASSPEEGYQPQHF.

The chain carries TRBV3-1 and TRBJ1-3; 8 bases map to TRBD1. Germline values: CDR1 LGHDT, CDR2 YNNKEL (reference sequence). This CDR3 contains 14 residues. V shed 5 bases, J shed 7 bases, and the junction held 7 bases outside the gene matches. CDR3 DNA: TGTGCCAGCAGCAAAAAGTCAGGGGGCAACACCATATATTTT. Encoded protein: CASSKKSGGNTIYF.

The rearrangement links TRBV20-1 to TRBJ2-7; 7 bases are a match to TRBD2. The CDR3 is 17 amino acids. J lost 3 bases, V lost 4 bases, and 18 bases had no gene match. CDR1 and CDR2 (germline): DFQATT, SNEGSKA (reference sequence). The CDR3 sequence: CSATDRVRASGGYEQYF. The CDR3 DNA is TGCAGTGCTACGGATCGGGTCCGGGCTAGCGGAGGCTACGAGCAGTACTTC.

This clonotype has more than one count but fewer than ten. This chain joins TRBV6-6 and TRBJ1-2, with TRBD1 as a possible D gene (5 bases). Germline-derived CDR1 and CDR2 are MNHNY and SVGAGI (reference sequence). Between the trimmed V and J ends, which lost 6 bases and 2 bases, there was a span of 13 bases. The length of the CDR3 is 14 residues. The CDR3 DNA sequence: TGTGCCAGCAGACGACTGACAGAGAACTATGGCTACACCTTC. Amino acids: CASRRLTENYGYTF.

This clonotype was observed a few times. The rearrangement joins TRBV20-1 to TRBJ2-7; D is unresolved. V lost 4 bases and J lost 1, with 17 bases in between. The CDR3 length is 15 residues. Germline-derived CDR1 and CDR2 are DFQATT and SNEGSKA (reference sequence). The CDR3 coding sequence is TGCAGTGCTACGACTTATCGGAGCGAATCCTACGAGCAGTACTTC. It encodes CSATTYRSESYEQYF.

The chain recombines TRBV12-3 or TRBV12-4 with TRBJ2-5; tentatively, D is TRBD1 (5 bases). V was shortened by 2 bases and J by 0 bases, with 7 bases between the two germline ends. This CDR3 is 14 amino acids long. CDR3 nucleotides: TGTGCCAGCAGTTTACGGACAAACCAAGAGACCCAGTACTTC. Translation gives CASSLRTNQETQYF.

This sequence joins TRBV6-2 or TRBV6-3 and TRBJ1-1; 9 bases agree with TRBD1. Germline values: CDR1 MNHEY, CDR2 SVGEGT. After removal of 2 bases from V and 0 bases from J, the junction contained 7 bases not matched to a gene. The CDR3 is made up of 17 amino acids. The CDR3 nucleotides are TGTGCCAGCAGTTACCGGGACAGGGTCCTTGTGAACACTGAAGCTTTCTTT. Protein product: CASSYRDRVLVNTEAFF.

The rearrangement links TRBV5-1 to TRBJ2-3; D may be TRBD2 (6 bases). The CDR3 spans 17 residues. The V gene lost 1 base and the J gene lost 0 bases, with 15 bases spanning the gap. Germline V gene sequence: CDR1 SGHRS, CDR2 YFSETQ. The CDR3 sequence is CASSLLGSGHSTDTQYF. The CDR3 nucleotides read TGCGCCAGCAGCTTGCTAGGTAGCGGCCATAGCACAGATACGCAGTATTTT.

The V and J genes are TRBV28 and TRBJ2-1; D is possibly TRBD2 (6 bases). CDR3 length: 15 amino acids. The V gene's germline CDR1 is MDHEN and CDR2 SYDVKM. V was clipped by 3 bases and J by 4 bases, with 13 bases between them. CDR3 sequence (DNA): TGTGCCAGCAGTTTGACTAGGGAGATATACAATGAGCAGTTCTTC. Translation: CASSLTREIYNEQFF.

The CDR3 reads CASSSSDRGHPSDTQYF. In nucleotides, the CDR3 is TGTGCCAGCAGCTCTTCCGACAGGGGCCACCCCTCGGATACGCAGTATTTT. The gene calls are TRBV5-6 and TRBJ2-3; 8 bases map to TRBD1. V gave up 3 bases and J gave up 6 bases; unmatched junction bases: 15. This CDR3 spans 17 amino acids. The V gene's germline CDR1 is SGHDT and CDR2 YYEEEE.

The rearrangement joins TRBV7-9 to TRBJ2-4; D not resolved. This CDR3 spans 12 amino acids. Trimming took off 8 bases at V and 0 bases at J, with 5 bases between the two ends. Germline V gives CDR1 SEHNR, CDR2 FQNEAQ (reference sequence). For the CDR3, the DNA is TGTGCCAGCGTGGAAGCCAAAAACATTCAGTACTTC. This sequence encodes CASVEAKNIQYF. Complete variable domain (other parts from reference TRBV7-9 and TRBJ2-4): DTGVSQNPRHKITKRGQNVTFRCDPISEHNRLYWYRQTLGQGPEFLTYFQNEAQLEKSRLLSDRFSAERPKGSFSTLEIQRTEQGDSAMYLCASVEAKNIQYFGAGTRLSVL.

This clonotype was observed many times. The rearrangement links TRBV29-1 to TRBJ2-5; perhaps TRBD1 as D (6 bases). V gave up 7 bases and J gave up 5 bases, with 14 bases separating them. The CDR3 has 12 residues. Germline V CDR1 and CDR2: SQVTM, ANQGSEA. The CDR3 DNA sequence: TGCAGCGCAGGGGCGTTGGGTGAGACCCAGTACTTC. Residues: CSAGALGETQYF.

The chain recombines TRBV4-3 with TRBJ2-5; 10 nucleotides agree with TRBD1. The CDR3 extends over 15 amino acids. V lost 5 bases to trimming and J lost 5 bases; unmatched junction nucleotides: 8. Looked up from germline, CDR1 is LGHNA and CDR2 is YSLEER. CDR3 sequence reads: CASSSDRGPWETQYF. CDR3 nucleotides: TGCGCCAGCAGCTCTGACAGGGGGCCCTGGGAGACCCAGTACTTC.

This clonotype was seen more than once but under ten times. V is TRBV7-2 and J is TRBJ2-7; TRBD1 agrees at 7 bases. V shed 1 base and J 3 bases; nucleotides not matched to a gene: 3. CDR3 size: 14 residues. The V gene's germline CDR1 is SGHTA and CDR2 FQGNSA. CDR3 protein: CASSLEYRGYEQYF. In nucleotides, the CDR3 is TGTGCCAGCAGCTTAGAGTACAGGGGCTACGAGCAGTACTTC.

This clonotype was seen a handful of times. The rearrangement joins TRBV10-2 to TRBJ2-4; D unclear. Germline CDR1 reads WSHSY; CDR2 reads SAAADI. This CDR3 contains 15 residues. V gave up 0 bases and J gave up 0 bases, with 6 bases separating them. CDR3 coding DNA: TGCGCCAGCAGTGAGTCGGGTCTAGCCAAAAACATTCAGTACTTC. Residues: CASSESGLAKNIQYF.

This clonotype has only a few counts. V usage is TRBV20-1 and J usage is TRBJ1-2; D ambiguous. The CDR3 is 11 amino acids. Trimming pared 3 bases from V and 4 bases from J, leaving 6 bases between. Per the germline V gene, CDR1 is DFQATT and CDR2 is SNEGSKA (reference sequence). The CDR3 reads CSARLLYGYTF. CDR3 nucleotides: TGCAGTGCTAGGCTACTCTATGGCTACACCTTC.

V is TRBV29-1 and J is TRBJ2-3; 7 positions agree with TRBD2. The CDR3 runs to 15 residues. Germline values: CDR1 SQVTM, CDR2 ANQGSEA. With V trimmed by 4 bases and J by 1 base, 8 bases remained unmatched. CDR3 DNA: TGCAGCGTTGTTCGGGCTAGCGGCGGCACAGATACGCAGTATTTT. Its protein is CSVVRASGGTDTQYF.

CDR3 bases: TGTGCCACCAGCAGCCCCGGGACTAAGCAGTTCTTC. Translation: CATSSPGTKQFF. The rearrangement uses TRBV15 and TRBJ2-1; 7 bases align to TRBD2. Germline values: CDR1 LNHNV, CDR2 YYDKDF (reference sequence). The CDR3 covers 12 residues. V was clipped by 3 bases and J by 11 bases; unmatched bases: 4.